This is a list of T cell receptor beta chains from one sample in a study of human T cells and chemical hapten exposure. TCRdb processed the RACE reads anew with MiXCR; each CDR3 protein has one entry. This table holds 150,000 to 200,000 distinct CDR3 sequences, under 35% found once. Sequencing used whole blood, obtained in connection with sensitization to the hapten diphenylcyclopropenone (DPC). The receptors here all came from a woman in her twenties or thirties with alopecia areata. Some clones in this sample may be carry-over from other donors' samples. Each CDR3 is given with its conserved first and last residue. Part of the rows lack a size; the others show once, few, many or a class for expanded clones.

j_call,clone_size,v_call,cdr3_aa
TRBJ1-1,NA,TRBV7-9,CASSFGTAREAFF
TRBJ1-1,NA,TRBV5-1,CASSYDRMNTEAFF
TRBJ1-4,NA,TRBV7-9,CASRPPGQFEKLFF
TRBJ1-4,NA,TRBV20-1,CSAKGGRGNEKLFF
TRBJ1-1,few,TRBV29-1,CSASTEMNTEAFF
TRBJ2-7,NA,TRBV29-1,CSAADRAAYEQYF
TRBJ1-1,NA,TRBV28,CVSSESSYSNTEAFF
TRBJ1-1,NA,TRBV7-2,CASSLDLYRGQTEAFF
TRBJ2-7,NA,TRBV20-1,CSARPRDSLYEQYF
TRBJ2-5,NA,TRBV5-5,CASSLPTAETQYF
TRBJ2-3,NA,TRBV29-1,CSVATGADTQYF
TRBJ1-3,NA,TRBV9,CASSVGAESGNTIYF
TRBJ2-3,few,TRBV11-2,CASSTSLAGATDTQYF
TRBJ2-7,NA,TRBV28,CASSVKGLNYEQYF
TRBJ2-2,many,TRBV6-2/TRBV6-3,CASSNTGELFF
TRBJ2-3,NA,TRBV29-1,CSVAGRLAGEASTDTQYF
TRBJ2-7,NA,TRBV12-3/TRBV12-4,CASWKGVGEQYF
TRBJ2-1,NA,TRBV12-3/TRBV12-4,CATASGAYNEQFF
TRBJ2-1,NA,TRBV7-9,CASSLGSSGYNEQFF
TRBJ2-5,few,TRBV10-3,CASPWKGQTAQETQYF
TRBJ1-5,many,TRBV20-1,CSVLVGNQPQHF
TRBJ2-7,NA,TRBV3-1,CASSQDAASYEQYF
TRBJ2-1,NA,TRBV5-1,CASSSPNNEQFF
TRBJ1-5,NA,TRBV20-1,CSASRGARPQHF
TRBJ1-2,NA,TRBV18,CASSPHREGGYTF
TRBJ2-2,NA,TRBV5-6,CASSLFRAPDTGELFF
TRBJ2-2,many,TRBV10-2,CASIDRAGTGELFF
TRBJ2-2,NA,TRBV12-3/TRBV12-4,CASSPQTTMNTGELFF
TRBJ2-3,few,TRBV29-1,CSVKSRDTQYF
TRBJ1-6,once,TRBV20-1,CSAKGGGGSPLHF
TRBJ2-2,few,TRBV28,CASRRTGIRTGELFF
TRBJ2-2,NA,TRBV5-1,CASSLMAEGPTAGELFF
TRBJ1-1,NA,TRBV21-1,CAGSKVPNTEAFF
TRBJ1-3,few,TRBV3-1,CASSQGSSAGNTIYF
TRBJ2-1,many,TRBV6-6,CASSPRLAGSYNEQFF